This T cell receptor (beta chain) is from a study of radiotherapy plus CTLA-4 blockade in lung cancer. Data came from immunoSEQ multiplex PCR; TCRdb stores just in-frame clones and leaves some out. The data show under 65,000 clones, with 75% to 85% seen just once and 7.5% to 9.5% held by the top ten. J gave up 1 base and V 5 bases, and 8 bases lay outside the gene matches. The CDR3 spans 17 residues. Per the germline V gene, CDR1 is SEHNR and CDR2 is FQNEAQ (reference sequence). This chain connects TRBV7-9 to TRBJ2-1; 10 nucleotides match TRBD1. This TCR came from a human donor with non-small cell lung cancer who had a complete response to radiotherapy plus ipilimumab. Sequenced here: peripheral blood, sampled from a patient treated with radiotherapy plus ipilimumab. For the CDR3, the DNA is TGTGCCAGCAGCCTTCCGGGACAGGGGTTTTCCTACAATGAGCAGTTCTTC. It is translated as CASSLPGQGFSYNEQFF.